This T cell receptor (beta chain) originates from a study of T cell changes during pregnancy in multiple sclerosis. The table came from immunoSEQ multiplex PCR; TCRdb's copy has only in-frame clones and leaves some out. The sample shows roughly 25,000 clones, more than 75% of them seen only once. Between the trimmed V and J ends, which lost 7 bases and 4 bases, there was a span of 13 bases. The CDR3 contains 12 residues. In germline, CDR1 is SQVTM, CDR2 ANQGSEA. Sequenced material: CD4+ T cells from peripheral blood mononuclear cells, taken in the first trimester of pregnancy. The receptor was derived from a female donor in good health, enrolled as a control in a pregnancy study. The chain carries TRBV29-1 and TRBJ2-5; D is undetermined. The CDR3 sequence: CSAALRGETQYF. The CDR3 DNA sequence: TGCAGCGCCGCCCTGCGAGGAGAGACCCAGTACTTC.